This T cell receptor (beta chain) appears in the sequencing data of a study of cytomegalovirus exposure and HLA in healthy donors. Study-level findings and limits: According to a later analysis, TCR clusters from the first cohort tended to co-occur in the 100 to 150 validation repertoires. TCR beta chains numbering about 160 were designated cytomegalovirus-associated. It was reported that the classifier diagnosed cytomegalovirus status with high specificity and sensitivity in both the original and validation cohorts.

V shed 2 bases and J 4 bases; nucleotides not matched to a gene: 7. CDR3 length: 15 residues. Germline-derived CDR1 and CDR2 are LGHNA and YNFKEQ. Profiled with immunoSEQ multiplex PCR; TCRdb holds only in-frame clones, not every one. The repertoire includes 250,000 or so clones, around nine tenths of them detected once, and about 3% sits in the top ten. Separation from the 666-subject first cohort characterized the roughly 130-subject validation cohort, to which the donors belonged. Comment on this clone: Its specificity is unknown.

Specimen: PBMCs. The clonotype comes from a man between 18 and 29 years old in good health and CMV-seronegative. V is TRBV4-2 and J is TRBJ1-2, with TRBD1 matching 7 bases. In nucleotides, the CDR3 is TGTGCCAGCAGCCAACGGGAGGGGGCTGCCTATGGCTACACCTTC. Its translation: CASSQREGAAYGYTF.